This T cell receptor beta chain derives from a study of blood T cell repertoires in COVID-19 (dated by TCRdb to about 2020). For the wider study: Samples covering the acute and convalescent phases of COVID-19 were provided by collaborators in the United States, Italy and Spain. The material from the prospective study consisted of cDNA or gDNA derived from T cells, B-cell-depleted T cells, or PBMCs. Subjects who had been exposed to COVID-19, were actively infected with it, or had recovered from it provided the deeply sampled blood TCRbeta repertoires that made up the dataset. The repertoires were released in a freely available public database meant as a resource for research on the immune response to SARS-CoV-2. The samples were drawn from two sources: the first 160 participants of the ongoing ImmuneRACE study, and 1,000 to 1,500 subjects contributed by 6 global collaborators. A de-identified subject ID, COVID-19 status, age in years and sex were almost always included in the sample metadata. Where available, HLA class I and class II types were taken from metadata supplied by the sample provider and were not determined by assay-based typing.

Comment on this clone: What antigen it recognizes has not been identified. No base quality values were provided; no much bigger clone lies one nucleotide off.

Each collaborating institution followed its own protocols to collect whole blood in K2EDTA tubes. For TCRbeta analysis, collaborators shipped samples in one of three forms: frozen whole blood, isolated PBMCs, or DNA extracted from either of those sample types. The junction shows trimming of 5 bases on V and 2 bases on J, plus 15 bases between the germline ends. In the germline V gene, CDR1 corresponds to MDHEN and CDR2 to SYDVKM. Including cysteine and phenylalanine, the CDR3 has 15 amino acids. The kept DNA is CDR3 alone, 45 bases in frame from the first base. The immunoSEQ Assay, a bias-controlled multiplex PCR, was used to amplify TCRbeta CDR3 regions from genomic DNA. Concerning the study's data processing: The number of nucleated cells in each sample was estimated from the amplification of reference gene primers within the assay. Sequence reads were collapsed and filtered to measure the absolute abundance of every unique TCRbeta CDR3 rearrangement. For each sample, productive Simpson clonality was calculated as the square root of Simpson's diversity index over productive rearrangements. Not all clones reach the TCRdb copy of this immuneACCESS table, which keeps in-frame sequences only. Checked studies attribute under half of the gap to unresolved V genes and leave the rest unexplained. That table supplies the V and J calls and clone size; D and trimming were determined from the DNA. This sample lists roughly 120,000 clones; approximately 82% were detected once. Just under 7.5% of the sample is held by the ten biggest clonotypes.

Broader findings and caveats from the paper: Clinical and demographic metadata were provided uncurated, with the amount varying by source and participant.

The material sequenced was peripheral blood. The receptor comes from a man between 65 and 79 years old with active or convalescent COVID-19. The rearrangement combines TRBV28 with TRBJ2-5; the D region possibly corresponds to TRBD1 (6 bases align). Here is the DNA: TGTGCCAGCAGTCCCCAGGGGATCGGGCAAGAGACCCAGTACTTC. This sequence encodes CASSPQGIGQETQYF.